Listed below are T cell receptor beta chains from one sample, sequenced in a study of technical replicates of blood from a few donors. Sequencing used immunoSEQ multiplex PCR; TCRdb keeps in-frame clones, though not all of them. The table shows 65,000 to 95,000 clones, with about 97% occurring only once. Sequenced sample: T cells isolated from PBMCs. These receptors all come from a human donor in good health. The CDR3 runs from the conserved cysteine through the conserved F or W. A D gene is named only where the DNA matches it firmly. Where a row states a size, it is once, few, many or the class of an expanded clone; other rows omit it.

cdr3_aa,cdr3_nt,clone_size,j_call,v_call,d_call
CASSSRGEQFF,TGTGCCAGCAGCTCCAGGGGTGAGCAGTTCTTC,.,TRBJ2-1,TRBV5-5,.
CASREGQGYGYTF,TGTGCCAGCAGGGAGGGACAGGGCTATGGCTACACCTTC,.,TRBJ1-2,TRBV28,TRBD1
CASSSSGRYYEQYF,TGTGCCAGCAGCTCGAGCGGGAGGTATTACGAGCAGTACTTC,.,TRBJ2-7,TRBV5-6,TRBD2
CASSALGVAETQYF,TGTGCCAGCAGTGCCCTCGGGGTTGCGGAGACCCAGTACTTC,.,TRBJ2-5,TRBV6-1,.
CASIMDSANYGYTF,TGTGCCAGCATTATGGACAGTGCTAACTATGGCTACACCTTC,.,TRBJ1-2,TRBV6-1,.
CASSLDRQKAFF,TGTGCCAGCAGCTTGGATCGACAAAAGGCTTTCTTT,once,TRBJ1-1,TRBV5-8,.
CASRQPPSSYNEQFF,TGTGCCAGCAGACAACCGCCAAGCTCCTACAATGAGCAGTTCTTC,.,TRBJ2-1,TRBV28,.
CASSSTGGNTEAFF,TGCGCCAGCAGCTCGACAGGGGGCAACACTGAAGCTTTCTTT,.,TRBJ1-1,TRBV5-1,TRBD1
CASSWGLNTIYF,TGTGCCAGCAGCTGGGGGCTAAACACCATATATTTT,.,TRBJ1-3,TRBV11-3,.
CASSPDRYEQYF,TGTGCCAGCAGCCCTGACAGATACGAGCAGTACTTC,.,TRBJ2-7,TRBV7-2,.
CASSFGLAGRGDEQFF,TGTGCCAGCAGCTTCGGGCTAGCGGGGAGGGGGGATGAGCAGTTCTTC,.,TRBJ2-1,TRBV5-4,TRBD2
CASKEQGTHPTDTQYF,TGTGCCTCGAAGGAACAGGGGACTCACCCCACAGATACGCAGTATTTT,.,TRBJ2-3,TRBV28,.
CASTAGSSGANVLTF,TGTGCCAGCACGGCGGGGAGCTCTGGGGCCAACGTCCTGACTTTC,once,TRBJ2-6,TRBV6-5,.
CASSARQAGSSQTPQYF,TGTGCCAGCAGCGCGAGACAAGCGGGATCGTCACAGACCCCGCAGTATTTT,.,TRBJ2-3,TRBV5-4,TRBD2
CASSLDRVSDTIYF,TGTGCCAGCAGCTTAGACAGGGTCTCGGACACCATATATTTT,.,TRBJ1-3,TRBV11-2,.
CASSFGGPSEAFF,TGTGCCAGCAGCTTCGGGGGGCCGTCTGAAGCTTTCTTT,.,TRBJ1-1,TRBV7-8,.
CASSPSGRDTQYF,TGTGCCAGCTCACCATCAGGGAGGGATACGCAGTATTTT,.,TRBJ2-3,TRBV18,.
CASSRGSGDSVEQYF,TGTGCCAGCAGCCGCGGCTCCGGGGATTCGGTCGAGCAGTACTTC,.,TRBJ2-7,TRBV5-8,.
CASSSRGSAHNQPQHF,TGTGCCAGCAGCTCCCGCGGGTCAGCCCACAATCAGCCCCAGCATTTT,.,TRBJ1-5,TRBV5-6,.
CASSLPGQGAGTEAFF,TGTGCCAGCTCACTACCGGGACAGGGGGCGGGCACTGAAGCTTTCTTT,.,TRBJ1-1,TRBV18,TRBD1
CASSQDRTVAGAKSNEQFF,TGCGCCAGCAGCCAAGATAGGACGGTAGCGGGAGCGAAAAGTAATGAGCAGTTCTTC,.,TRBJ2-1,TRBV4-1,TRBD2
CASSLDVQGSDYGYTF,TGTGCCAGCAGCTTAGACGTCCAGGGATCGGACTATGGCTACACCTTC,.,TRBJ1-2,TRBV11-2,.
CAIKADLRSSDGYTF,TGTGCCATCAAAGCGGACCTCAGGAGTAGTGATGGCTACACCTTC,.,TRBJ1-2,TRBV10-3,.